Presented here are 10 T cell receptor beta chains from one specimen sequenced in a study of cytomegalovirus exposure and HLA in healthy donors. 60 Vbeta and 13 Jbeta primers were used in PCR. Only in-frame clones appear in the TCRdb table, and some are missing; sequencing was by immunoSEQ multiplex PCR. Counted here are 100,000 to 150,000 clones, around 68% occurring once; the ten biggest clones make up 4%. The sequencing input was PBMCs. The receptors come from a man in his forties in good health and CMV-seropositive.

A single count supports this clone. The genes are TRBV19 and TRBJ2-2; no firm D call. The CDR3 has 13 residues. V lost 6 bases and J 1 base, leaving 6 bases between the germline ends. The germline V gene encodes CDR1 LNHDA and CDR2 SQIVND (reference sequence). The CDR3 is CASRRLNTGELFF. Here the CDR3 DNA reads TGTGCCAGTAGGAGATTGAACACCGGGGAGCTGTTTTTT. The complete variable domain, with remaining parts taken from reference TRBV19 and TRBJ2-2, reads DGGITQSPKYLFRKEGQNVTLSCEQNLNHDAMYWYRQDPGQGLRLIYYSQIVNDFQKGDIAEGYSVSREKKESFPLTVTSAQKNPTAFYLCASRRLNTGELFFGEGSRLTVL.

The V gene is TRBV9, the J gene TRBJ1-1, with TRBD1 matching 7 bases. The CDR3 has 15 residues. Trimming at V came to 0 bases and at J to 5 bases, leaving 7 bases not matched to a gene. Germline CDR1 is SGDLS and CDR2 is YYNGEE. CDR3 coding DNA: TGTGCCAGCAGCGTAGCGGAGACAGGGTGGACTGAAGCTTTCTTT. This translates into CASSVAETGWTEAFF.

CDR3 residues: CASSGAVNSYNEQFF. CDR3 DNA sequence: TGTGCCAGCAGCGGAGCGGTCAACTCCTACAATGAGCAGTTCTTC. V gene TRBV9 combines with J gene TRBJ2-1; a possible D gene is TRBD2 (5 bases). CDR1 and CDR2 (germline): SGDLS, YYNGEE. The CDR3 totals 15 residues. V was clipped by 3 bases and J by 0 bases, with 10 bases between them.

This sequence joins TRBV18 and TRBJ1-1; no clear D gene. V lost 3 bases to trimming and J lost 6 bases, with 8 bases between them. The CDR3 is 12 amino acids. CDR1 is KGHSH and CDR2 is LQKENI in the germline V gene. CDR3 in DNA: TGTGCCAGCTCACCCCAACAAGCTGAAGCTTTCTTT. The encoded protein is CASSPQQAEAFF.

In regard to this clone: This specimen includes other DNA sequences encoding the same CDR3. The chain carries TRBV9 and TRBJ2-7; TRBD2 agrees at 8 bases. V lost 0 bases to trimming and J lost 4 bases; unmatched junction nucleotides: 3. The germline gives CDR1 SGDLS, CDR2 YYNGEE. The CDR3 sequence is 14 residues long. The CDR3, as DNA: TGTGCCAGCAGCGTAGCGGGGGGGCCGTACGAGCAGTACTTC. It is translated as CASSVAGGPYEQYF. The variable domain in full, with the rest retrieved from reference TRBV9 and TRBJ2-7, is DSGVTQTPKHLITATGQRVTLRCSPRSGDLSVYWYQQSLDQGLQFLIQYYNGEERAKGNILERFSAQQFPDLHSELNLSSLELGDSALYFCASSVAGGPYEQYFGPGTRLTVT.

V and J are TRBV19 and TRBJ2-7; 8 bases align to TRBD1. Germline V gene data show CDR1 as LNHDA and CDR2 as SQIVND (reference sequence). With V trimmed by 6 bases and J by 0 bases, 7 bases remained unmatched. The CDR3 contains 15 residues. Written as DNA, the CDR3 is TGTGCCAGTAGCTTATCGGGACAGGCCTCCTACGAGCAGTACTTC. Amino acids: CASSLSGQASYEQYF.

This clone was detected a few times. The chain combines TRBV2 with TRBJ1-4, with 7 bases aligning to TRBD1. With 2 bases clipped from V and 6 bases from J, the junction kept 6 bases outside the gene matches. Germline V gene lookup returns CDR1 SNHLY and CDR2 FYNNEI. The CDR3 loop spans 15 amino acids. The DNA of the CDR3 is TGTGCCAGCAGTGAATTCACAGGGGTTGATGAAAAACTGTTTTTT. Translated: CASSEFTGVDEKLFF.

The gene calls are TRBV5-1 and TRBJ2-7, with 7 positions matching TRBD1. The CDR3 has 13 amino acids. CDR1 SGHRS and CDR2 YFSETQ come from the germline V gene. Germline trimming cut 2 bases from V and 5 bases from J; bases unmatched to any gene: 4. CDR3 protein: CASSFTGVHEQYF. The CDR3 DNA reads as TGCGCCAGCAGCTTCACAGGGGTCCACGAGCAGTACTTC.

CDR3 in amino acids: CASSLEFAGGYGYTF. CDR3 DNA: TGTGCCAGCAGCTTGGAATTCGCAGGGGGCTATGGCTACACCTTC. The J gene is TRBJ1-2, the V gene TRBV5-4, with 7 bases aligning to TRBD1. CDR3 size: 15 residues. Germline V gene data show CDR1 as SGHNT and CDR2 as YYREEE (reference sequence). V trimming: 0 bases; J trimming: 4 bases; junction bases outside the gene matches: 6.

V and J are TRBV27 and TRBJ2-7, with TRBD1 identical over 9 bases. Trimming took 4 bases from V and 3 from J; bases not matched to a gene: 4. Looked up from germline, CDR1 is MNHEY and CDR2 is SMNVEV (reference sequence). The CDR3 runs 14 residues. The CDR3 region is CASSSPTGGYEQYF. CDR3 DNA sequence: TGTGCCAGCAGTTCTCCGACAGGGGGCTACGAGCAGTACTTC.